Below are 16 T cell receptor beta chains sequenced from a single sample in a study of cytomegalovirus exposure and HLA in healthy donors. Use of 60 Vbeta and 13 Jbeta primers characterized the PCR. TCRdb's copy holds only in-frame clones and misses some; the assay was immunoSEQ multiplex PCR. This repertoire shows about 180,000 clones, over 70% found once; its top ten account for about 2.7%. The sample taken for sequencing was PBMCs. Source of these receptors: a male donor in good health and CMV-seronegative.

The gene calls are TRBV9 and TRBJ2-1; 7 bases are shared with TRBD2. After removal of 0 bases from V and 7 bases from J, the junction contained 4 bases not matched to a gene. The CDR3 covers 14 residues. Germline CDR1 is SGDLS and CDR2 is YYNGEE. In DNA, the CDR3 is TGTGCCAGCAGCGTAGCGCGGGAGTCGAATGAGCAGTTCTTC. Its translation is CASSVARESNEQFF.

This clone was seen a single time. The CDR3 DNA reads as TGCGCCAGCAGCCCAAACAGGGGAACTCAGCCCCAGCATTTT. The encoded protein is CASSPNRGTQPQHF. This rearrangement joins TRBV4-1 to TRBJ1-5; TRBD1 matches at 7 bases. The length of the CDR3 is 14 residues. The germline gives CDR1 MGHRA, CDR2 YSYEKL. Unmatched junction bases numbered 6, after V lost 4 bases and J lost 6 bases.

This clone was counted once. CDR3 amino acids: CASSEGSSGDQETQYF. CDR3 nucleotides: TGTGCCAGCAGTGAAGGGTCTAGCGGAGACCAAGAGACCCAGTACTTC. The gene calls are TRBV2 and TRBJ2-5, with 7 bases fitting TRBD2. The CDR3 runs 16 residues. The V gene's germline CDR1 is SNHLY and CDR2 FYNNEI. V dropped 1 base and J dropped 0; count of bases not matched to a gene: 5. Variable domain in full (rest from reference TRBV2 and TRBJ2-5): EPEVTQTPSHQVTQMGQEVILRCVPISNHLYFYWYRQILGQKVEFLVSFYNNEISEKSEIFDDQFSVERPDGSNFTLKIRSTKLEDSAMYFCASSEGSSGDQETQYFGPGTRLLVL.

This clone was seen just once. The chain uses TRBV27 and TRBJ2-7, with 10 bases lining up with TRBD2. CDR1 MNHEY and CDR2 SMNVEV come from the germline V gene (reference sequence). The length of the CDR3 is 17 residues. Trimming at V came to 5 bases and at J to 0 bases, leaving 10 bases not matched to a gene. The CDR3 nucleotides read TGTGCCAGCAGTCTCCTCGCTAGCGGGAGTACCTCCTACGAGCAGTACTTC. This translates into CASSLLASGSTSYEQYF.

The rearrangement uses TRBV7-9 and TRBJ1-5; no clear D gene. CDR1 is SEHNR, CDR2 FQNEAQ, per germline (reference sequence). The V end lost 5 bases, the J end lost 4 bases, and 18 bases lay between the germline ends. There are 16 residues in the CDR3. The CDR3 sequence: CASSTQASPVNQPQHF. In DNA, the CDR3 is TGTGCCAGCAGCACCCAGGCCTCCCCTGTTAATCAGCCCCAGCATTTT.

This clone was counted once. The rearrangement joins TRBV9 to TRBJ2-3; D call uncertain. Trimming cost V 0 bases and J 4 bases, with 9 bases left between them. Per germline, CDR1 SGDLS and CDR2 YYNGEE. CDR3 size: 14 residues. CDR3 DNA: TGTGCCAGCAGCGTAGACCCAGAAGCAGATACGCAGTATTTT. It encodes CASSVDPEADTQYF.

The V call is TRBV28, the J call TRBJ1-2; D perhaps matches TRBD1 (5 bases). V was clipped by 3 bases and J by 8 bases, with 19 bases between them. The CDR3 is 15 amino acids. The germline V gene has CDR1 MDHEN and CDR2 SYDVKM. The CDR3, as DNA: TGTGCCAGCAGTTTTGGGAGGTGGGGGATTAGGGGCTACACCTTC. The encoded protein is CASSFGRWGIRGYTF.

The chain recombines TRBV2 with TRBJ1-2; 7 positions match TRBD1. The CDR3 is 12 amino acids. Unmatched junction bases numbered 6, after V lost 6 bases and J lost 8 bases. CDR1 is SNHLY and CDR2 is FYNNEI in the germline V gene. The CDR3 coding sequence is TGTGCCAGCAGACAGGGACAGACCGGCTACACCTTC. Its translation is CASRQGQTGYTF.

This clone came up a few times. The chain is built from TRBV7-2 and TRBJ2-1; maybe TRBD2 (6 bases). CDR1 and CDR2 from the germline V gene are SGHTA and FQGNSA. The CDR3 extends over 15 amino acids. Trimming removed 1 base from V and 7 bases from J, with 14 bases in between. CDR3 protein: CASSLVAGLENEQFF. CDR3 nucleotides: TGTGCCAGCAGCTTAGTTGCGGGGCTCGAGAATGAGCAGTTCTTC.

This clone was observed a handful of times. This chain uses TRBV19 with TRBJ2-7, with D perhaps matching TRBD1 (6 bases). V gave up 5 bases and J gave up 4 bases, with 21 bases separating them. Germline loops: CDR1 LNHDA, CDR2 SQIVND (reference sequence). The CDR3 is made up of 16 amino acids. The DNA for the CDR3 is TGTGCCAGTAGTGCAAGCTCAGGGGAAATAGCTTACGAGCAGTACTTC. Translation gives CASSASSGEIAYEQYF.

The chain carries TRBV6-5 and TRBJ1-6; tentatively, D is TRBD1 (5 bases). V dropped 3 bases and J dropped 1 base, with 10 bases sitting between them. The CDR3 totals 16 residues. The V gene's germline CDR1 is MNHEY and CDR2 SVGAGI. CDR3 bases: TGTGCCAGCAGTTATTCAGGGAGGTCCTATAATTCACCCCTCCACTTT. This gives the protein CASSYSGRSYNSPLHF.

This clone was recorded a few times. The chain is built from TRBV28 and TRBJ1-2; D possibly corresponds to TRBD1 (6 bases). The V end was cut by 7 bases, the J end by 0 bases, with 18 bases between. Germline V gives CDR1 MDHEN, CDR2 SYDVKM. This CDR3 has 16 amino acids. The CDR3 protein is CASTSEGETANYGYTF. The CDR3 DNA is TGTGCCAGCACTTCAGAGGGGGAGACAGCTAACTATGGCTACACCTTC.

This clone turned up a few times. V usage is TRBV28 and J usage is TRBJ1-5, with 7 bases fitting TRBD1. The J segment lost 1 base and the V segment lost 6 bases, leaving 18 bases of the junction unmatched. CDR3 length equals 19 residues. Germline-derived CDR1 and CDR2 are MDHEN and SYDVKM. The CDR3 sequence: CASSLPTGTVFWSNQPQHF. The CDR3 DNA sequence: TGTGCCAGCAGCCTCCCTACCGGGACAGTTTTTTGGAGCAATCAGCCCCAGCATTTT.

The chain uses TRBV7-2 and TRBJ2-3, with no clear D. The CDR3 is made up of 15 amino acids. The germline CDR1 and CDR2 sequences are SGHTA and FQGNSA. V lost 4 bases, J lost 0 bases, and 11 bases lay in between. CDR3 region: CASSYTPHSTDTQYF. The CDR3 nucleotides are TGTGCCAGCAGCTACACCCCCCATAGCACAGATACGCAGTATTTT.

The rearrangement links TRBV19 to TRBJ1-3; unclear D gene. Germline lookup yields CDR1 LNHDA and CDR2 SQIVND (reference sequence). Trimming removed 5 bases at V and 0 bases at J, with 8 bases between. The CDR3 totals 14 residues. The CDR3 is CASSWPASGNTIYF. The CDR3 DNA reads TGTGCCAGTAGTTGGCCCGCCTCTGGAAACACCATATATTTT.

The V and J genes are TRBV28 and TRBJ2-3, with 12 bases identical to TRBD1. The CDR3 loop spans 15 amino acids. The V gene's germline CDR1 is MDHEN and CDR2 SYDVKM. V gave up 5 bases and J gave up 7 bases; unmatched junction bases: 7. DNA of the CDR3: TGTGCCAGCAGTGCCCCGGGACAGGGGGCATATACGCAGTATTTT. Protein product: CASSAPGQGAYTQYF. The full variable domain, its missing parts supplied by reference TRBV28 and TRBJ2-3, is DVKVTQSSRYLVKRTGEKVFLECVQDMDHENMFWYRQDPGLGLRLIYFSYDVKMKEKGDIPEGYSVSREKKERFSLILESASTNQTSMYLCASSAPGQGAYTQYFGPGTRLTVL.